Listed below are T cell receptor beta chains from one sample, sequenced in a study of PD-1 blockade in classical Hodgkin lymphoma. Sequenced by immunoSEQ multiplex PCR; TCRdb stores in-frame clones only, minus some. The sample contains roughly 12,000 clones, around 72% of which appear only once. This specimen consisted of peripheral blood mononuclear cells (PBMCs), obtained at baseline. Every receptor here comes from a human donor with classical Hodgkin lymphoma. The CDR3 runs from the conserved cysteine through the conserved F or W. A D gene is named only where the DNA matches it firmly. Clone size is not always given. Where it is, it says once, few, many or a class for expanded clones.

clone_size: once
cdr3_length: 13
d_call: TRBD2
j_call: TRBJ2-1
v_call: TRBV9
cdr3_nt: TGTGCCAGCAGCGAAGCGGGGGCCACTAAGCAGTTCTTC
cdr3_aa: CASSEAGATKQFF

clone_size: once
cdr3_length: 12
d_call: -
j_call: TRBJ1-5
v_call: TRBV28
cdr3_nt: TGTGCCAGCAGTTTATATCTTCAGCCCCAGCATTTT
cdr3_aa: CASSLYLQPQHF

clone_size: once
cdr3_length: 15
d_call: -
j_call: TRBJ2-2
v_call: TRBV28
cdr3_nt: TGTGCCAGCAGTTTTATAAAGAAGGACACCGGGGAGCTGTTTTTT
cdr3_aa: CASSFIKKDTGELFF

clone_size: -
cdr3_length: 15
d_call: TRBD1
j_call: TRBJ1-6
v_call: TRBV18
cdr3_nt: TGTGCCAGCTCAGTTGGACAGGGGGGAAATTCACCCCTCCACTTT
cdr3_aa: CASSVGQGGNSPLHF

clone_size: -
cdr3_length: 15
d_call: -
j_call: TRBJ1-1
v_call: TRBV11-2
cdr3_nt: TGTGCCAGCAGCTTAGGGCAGGGGATGGACACTGAAGCTTTCTTT
cdr3_aa: CASSLGQGMDTEAFF

clone_size: -
cdr3_length: 15
d_call: -
j_call: TRBJ2-5
v_call: TRBV15
cdr3_nt: TGTGCCACCAGGGACGACATTGTGGACCGAGAGACCCAGTACTTC
cdr3_aa: CATRDDIVDRETQYF

clone_size: -
cdr3_length: 13
d_call: -
j_call: TRBJ1-1
v_call: TRBV12-2
cdr3_nt: TGTGCCAGCAGCCCTGGGGGCATCTCTGAAGCTTTCTTT
cdr3_aa: CASSPGGISEAFF

clone_size: -
cdr3_length: 13
d_call: -
j_call: TRBJ2-3
v_call: TRBV6-6
cdr3_nt: TGTGCCAGCCAACTAGATGGGGCAGATACGCAGTATTTT
cdr3_aa: CASQLDGADTQYF

clone_size: -
cdr3_length: 19
d_call: -
j_call: TRBJ2-1
v_call: TRBV21-1
cdr3_nt: TGTGCCAGCAGCAAAGCTCCTAAACCGTCCTTCCTCTCCTACAATGAGCAGTTCTTC
cdr3_aa: CASSKAPKPSFLSYNEQFF

clone_size: -
cdr3_length: 17
d_call: -
j_call: TRBJ1-1
v_call: TRBV5-6
cdr3_nt: TGTGCCAGCAGCCCCACTGGAAGGGCCGGTCCAAACACTGAAGCTTTCTTT
cdr3_aa: CASSPTGRAGPNTEAFF

clone_size: -
cdr3_length: 13
d_call: -
j_call: TRBJ1-1
v_call: TRBV7-2
cdr3_nt: TGTGCCAGCAGCTTAGGGGGGGTCACTGAAGCTTTCTTT
cdr3_aa: CASSLGGVTEAFF

clone_size: -
cdr3_length: 13
d_call: -
j_call: TRBJ1-5
v_call: TRBV2
cdr3_nt: TGTGCCGTCAACCTCGACGCGAATCAGCCCCAGCATTTT
cdr3_aa: CAVNLDANQPQHF

clone_size: -
cdr3_length: 11
d_call: -
j_call: TRBJ2-3
v_call: TRBV5-6
cdr3_nt: TGTGCCAGCAGCTTGACAGATACGCAGTATTTT
cdr3_aa: CASSLTDTQYF

clone_size: -
cdr3_length: 15
d_call: -
j_call: TRBJ2-2
v_call: TRBV5-1
cdr3_nt: TGCGCCAGCAGCTTGTCCGGGGACGACACCGGGGAGCTGTTTTTT
cdr3_aa: CASSLSGDDTGELFF

clone_size: once
cdr3_length: 15
d_call: TRBD1
j_call: TRBJ2-7
v_call: TRBV27
cdr3_nt: TGTGCCAGCAGTTGGGACAGGGGGAGCTCCTACGAGCAGTACTTC
cdr3_aa: CASSWDRGSSYEQYF

clone_size: -
cdr3_length: 12
d_call: -
j_call: TRBJ1-1
v_call: TRBV14
cdr3_nt: TGTGCCAGTAAAAGGGAGGGCACTGAAGCTTTCTTT
cdr3_aa: CASKREGTEAFF